This TCR beta chain was captured in a study of control samples from healthy donors and cancer patients. Trimming took 9 bases from V and 0 from J, leaving 29 bases between them. Germline V lookup: CDR1 MGHRA, CDR2 YSYEKL. The CDR3 runs 19 residues. The assay was immunoSEQ multiplex PCR, and TCRdb's table has in-frame clones only and misses some. The table has some 74,000 clones, around 93% seen once; the top ten hold more than 2.5%. The chain combines TRBV4-1 with TRBJ1-2; D is undetermined. The sample comprised blood. This sequence was found in a woman aged 30 to 39 in good health. In DNA form, the CDR3 reads TGCGCCAGTCAGCCAAGATATAAGTACCGACCGACCGCTAACTATGGCTACACCTTC. Amino acids: CASQPRYKYRPTANYGYTF.